The clone carrying this T cell receptor (beta chain) has just one count. Its antigen is currently unknown. Germline V lookup: CDR1 MGHDK, CDR2 SYGVNS. V was pared by 6 bases and J by 4 bases, with 9 bases between. The CDR3 loop spans 12 amino acids. The data stem from a study of vaccination effects on CD4 cells after COVID-19. Profiled with immunoSEQ multiplex PCR; TCRdb holds only in-frame clones, not every one. The sample consists of under 65,000 clones, roughly 76% of them appearing once. Using viral peptide pools, the ViraFEST assay grew out antigen-specific CD4+ T cells prior to sequencing. Following 10 days of culture, CD4+ T cells were isolated. Half-medium changes using IL-2 medium occurred on days 3 and 7. Broader study findings: Convalescent patients were scarce, and early post-infection timepoints were absent. Just 1 of 255 vaccine-induced clones in healthy recipients was cross-reactive. Late after vaccination, infection- and vaccine-induced clones showed marked clonal contraction.

The receptor comes from a human donor who received a COVID-19 vaccine. The chain carries TRBV25-1 and TRBJ2-5, with D possibly matching TRBD1 (5 bases). The source material was CD4+ T cells from PBMCs cultured with HCoV-229E spike peptides, sampled before COVID-19 vaccination. The CDR3, as DNA: TGTGCCAGCAGAGCAGGGCCAGAGACCCAGTACTTC. This encodes CASRAGPETQYF. Complete variable domain (other parts from reference TRBV25-1 and TRBJ2-5): EADIYQTPRYLVIGTGKKITLECSQTMGHDKMYWYQQDPGMELHLIHYSYGVNSTEKGDLSSESTVSRIRTEHFPLTLESARPSHTSQYLCASRAGPETQYFGPGTRLLVL.